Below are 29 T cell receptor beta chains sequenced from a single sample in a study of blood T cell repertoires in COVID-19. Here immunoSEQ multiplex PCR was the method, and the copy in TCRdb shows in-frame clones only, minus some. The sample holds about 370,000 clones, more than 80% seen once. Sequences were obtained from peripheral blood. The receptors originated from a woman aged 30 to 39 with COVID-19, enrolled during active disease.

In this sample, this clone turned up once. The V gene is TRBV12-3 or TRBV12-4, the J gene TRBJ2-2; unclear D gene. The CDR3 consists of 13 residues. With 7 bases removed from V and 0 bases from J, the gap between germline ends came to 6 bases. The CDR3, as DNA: TGTGCCAGCACCCGGTCGAACACCGGGGAGCTGTTTTTT. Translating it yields CASTRSNTGELFF.

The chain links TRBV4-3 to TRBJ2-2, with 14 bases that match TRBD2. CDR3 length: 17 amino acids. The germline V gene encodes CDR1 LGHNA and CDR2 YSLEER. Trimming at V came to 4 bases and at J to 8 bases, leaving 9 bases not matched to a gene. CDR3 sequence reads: CASSRTGLAGVQGELFF. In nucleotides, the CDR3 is TGCGCCAGCAGCCGCACGGGACTAGCGGGAGTGCAGGGGGAGCTGTTTTTT.

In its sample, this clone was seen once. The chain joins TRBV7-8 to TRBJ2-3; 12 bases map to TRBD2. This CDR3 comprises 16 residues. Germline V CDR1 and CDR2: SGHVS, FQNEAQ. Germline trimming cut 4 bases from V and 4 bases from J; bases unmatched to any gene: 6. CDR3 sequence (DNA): TGTGCCAGCAGCTCATCTCTAGCGGGAGGGCCAGATACGCAGTATTTT. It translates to CASSSSLAGGPDTQYF. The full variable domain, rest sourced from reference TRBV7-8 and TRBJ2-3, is GAGVSQSPRYKVAKRGQDVALRCDPISGHVSLFWYQQALGQGPEFLTYFQNEAQLDKSGLPSDRFFAERPEGSVSTLKIQRTQQEDSAVYLCASSSSLAGGPDTQYFGPGTRLTVL.

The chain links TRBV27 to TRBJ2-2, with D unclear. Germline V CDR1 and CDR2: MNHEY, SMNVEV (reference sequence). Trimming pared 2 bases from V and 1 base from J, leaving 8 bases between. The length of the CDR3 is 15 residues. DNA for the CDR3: TGTGCCAGCAGTTTAATGGGCATGAACACCGGGGAGCTGTTTTTT. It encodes CASSLMGMNTGELFF.

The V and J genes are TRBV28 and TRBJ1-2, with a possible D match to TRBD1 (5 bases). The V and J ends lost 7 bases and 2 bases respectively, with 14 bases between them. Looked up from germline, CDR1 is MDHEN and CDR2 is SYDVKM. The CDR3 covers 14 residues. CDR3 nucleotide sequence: TGTGCCAGCACCAGGGAGGGAGCAAACTATGGCTACACCTTC. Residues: CASTREGANYGYTF.

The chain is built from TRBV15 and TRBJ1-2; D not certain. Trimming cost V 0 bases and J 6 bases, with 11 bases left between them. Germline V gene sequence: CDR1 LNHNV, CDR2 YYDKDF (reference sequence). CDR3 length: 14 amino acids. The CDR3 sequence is CATSRDPSLHGYTF. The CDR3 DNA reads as TGTGCCACCAGCAGAGATCCCTCCCTACATGGCTACACCTTC.

CDR3 DNA sequence: TGTGCCAGCAGCTTAGAGGGTCGGTCTAGCCCTACTTACAATGAGCAGTTCTTC. As protein: CASSLEGRSSPTYNEQFF. V gene TRBV7-8 combines with J gene TRBJ2-1; a weak D match, TRBD2 (5 bases). Between the trimmed V and J ends, which lost 1 base and 4 bases, there was a span of 20 bases. There are 18 residues in the CDR3. Germline CDR1 SGHVS, CDR2 FQNEAQ. The full variable domain, in which reference TRBV7-8 and TRBJ2-1 provide the parts outside the CDR3, is GAGVSQSPRYKVAKRGQDVALRCDPISGHVSLFWYQQALGQGPEFLTYFQNEAQLDKSGLPSDRFFAERPEGSVSTLKIQRTQQEDSAVYLCASSLEGRSSPTYNEQFFGPGTRLTVL.

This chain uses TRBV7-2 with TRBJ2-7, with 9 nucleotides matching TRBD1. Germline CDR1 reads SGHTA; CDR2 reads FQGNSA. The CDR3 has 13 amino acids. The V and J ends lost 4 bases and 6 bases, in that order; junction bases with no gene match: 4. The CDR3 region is CASSSRQGGEQYF. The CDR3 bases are TGTGCCAGCAGCTCCCGACAGGGGGGCGAGCAGTACTTC.

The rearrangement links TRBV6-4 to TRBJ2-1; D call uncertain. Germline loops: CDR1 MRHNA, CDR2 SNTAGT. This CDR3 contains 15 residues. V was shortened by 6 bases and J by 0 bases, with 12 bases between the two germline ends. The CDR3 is CASSEVVSSYNEQFF. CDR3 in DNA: TGTGCCAGCAGCGAAGTAGTGAGCTCCTACAATGAGCAGTTCTTC.

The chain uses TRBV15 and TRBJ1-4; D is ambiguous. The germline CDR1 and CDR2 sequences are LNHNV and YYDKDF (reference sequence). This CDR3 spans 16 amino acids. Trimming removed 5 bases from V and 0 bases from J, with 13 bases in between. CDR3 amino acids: CATSGTRLATNEKLFF. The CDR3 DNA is TGTGCCACCAGCGGTACAAGACTGGCAACTAATGAAAAACTGTTTTTT.

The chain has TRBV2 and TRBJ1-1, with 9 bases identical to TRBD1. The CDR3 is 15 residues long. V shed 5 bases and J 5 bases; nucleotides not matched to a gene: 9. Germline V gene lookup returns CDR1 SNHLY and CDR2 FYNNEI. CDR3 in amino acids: CASSPWTGAVTEAFF. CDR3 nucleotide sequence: TGTGCCAGCAGTCCCTGGACAGGGGCAGTGACTGAAGCTTTCTTT.

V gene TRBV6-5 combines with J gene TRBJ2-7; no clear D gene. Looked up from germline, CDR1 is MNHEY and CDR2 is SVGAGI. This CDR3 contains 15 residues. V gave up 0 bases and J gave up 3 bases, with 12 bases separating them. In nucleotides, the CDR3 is TGTGCCAGCAGTTACTCGAGCCGTTCATTCTACGAGCAGTACTTC. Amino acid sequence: CASSYSSRSFYEQYF.

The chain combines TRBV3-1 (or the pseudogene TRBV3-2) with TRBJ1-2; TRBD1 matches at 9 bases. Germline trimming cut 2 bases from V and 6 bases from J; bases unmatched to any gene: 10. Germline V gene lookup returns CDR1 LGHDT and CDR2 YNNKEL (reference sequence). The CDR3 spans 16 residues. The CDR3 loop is CASSQYTGGESNGYTF. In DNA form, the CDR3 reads TGTGCCAGCAGCCAATACACAGGGGGCGAGTCTAATGGCTACACCTTC.

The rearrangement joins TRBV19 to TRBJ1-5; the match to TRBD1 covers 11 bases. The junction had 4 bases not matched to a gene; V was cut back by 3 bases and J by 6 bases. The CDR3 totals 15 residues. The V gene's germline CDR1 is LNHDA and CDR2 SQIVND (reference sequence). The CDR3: CASSIGQGARQPQHF. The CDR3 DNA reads TGTGCCAGTAGTATTGGACAGGGGGCCCGTCAGCCCCAGCATTTT.

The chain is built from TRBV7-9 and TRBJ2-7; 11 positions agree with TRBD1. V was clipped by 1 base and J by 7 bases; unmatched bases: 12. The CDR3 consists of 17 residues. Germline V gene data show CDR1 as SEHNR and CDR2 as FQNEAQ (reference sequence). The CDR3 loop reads CASSLGFRGQGAWEQYF. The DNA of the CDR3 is TGTGCCAGCAGCTTAGGGTTCCGAGGACAGGGGGCCTGGGAGCAGTACTTC.

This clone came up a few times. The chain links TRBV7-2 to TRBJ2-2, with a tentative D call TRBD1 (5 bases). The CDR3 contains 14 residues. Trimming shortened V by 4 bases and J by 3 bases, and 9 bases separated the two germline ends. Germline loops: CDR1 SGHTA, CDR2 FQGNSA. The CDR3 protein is CASSSDRYTGELFF. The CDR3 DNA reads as TGTGCCAGCAGCTCAGACAGATACACCGGGGAGCTGTTTTTT.

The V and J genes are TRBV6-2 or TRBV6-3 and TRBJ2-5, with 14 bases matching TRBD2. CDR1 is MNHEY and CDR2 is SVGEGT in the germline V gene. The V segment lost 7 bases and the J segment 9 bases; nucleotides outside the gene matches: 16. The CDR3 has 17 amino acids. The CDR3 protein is CASIPGGLAGGRSAQYF. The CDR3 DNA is TGTGCCAGCATCCCGGGCGGACTAGCGGGGGGACGCTCGGCCCAGTACTTC.

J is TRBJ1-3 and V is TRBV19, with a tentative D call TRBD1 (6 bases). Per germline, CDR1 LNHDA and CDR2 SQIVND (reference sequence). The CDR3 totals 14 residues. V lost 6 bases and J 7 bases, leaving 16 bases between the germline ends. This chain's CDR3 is CASSQQGFRNTIYF. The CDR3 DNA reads TGTGCCAGTAGCCAACAGGGATTCCGGAACACCATATATTTT.

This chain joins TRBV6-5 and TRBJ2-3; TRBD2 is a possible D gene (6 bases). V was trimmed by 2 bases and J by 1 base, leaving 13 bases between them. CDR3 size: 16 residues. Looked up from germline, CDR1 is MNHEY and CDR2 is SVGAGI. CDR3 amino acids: CASSYVEGPGTDTQYF. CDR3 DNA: TGTGCCAGCAGTTACGTGGAGGGGCCGGGCACAGATACGCAGTATTTT.

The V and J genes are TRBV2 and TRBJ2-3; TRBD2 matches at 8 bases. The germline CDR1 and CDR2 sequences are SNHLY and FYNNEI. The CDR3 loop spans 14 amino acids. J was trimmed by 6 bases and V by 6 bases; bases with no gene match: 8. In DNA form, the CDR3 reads TGTGCCAGCAGAGCCGGGGGGGGCTCGGATACGCAGTATTTT. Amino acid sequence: CASRAGGGSDTQYF.

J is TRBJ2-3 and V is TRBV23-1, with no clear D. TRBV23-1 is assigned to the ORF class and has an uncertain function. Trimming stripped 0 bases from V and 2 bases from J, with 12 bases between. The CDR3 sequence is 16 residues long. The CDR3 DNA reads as TGCGCCAGCAGTCAATCGGGCAGCCCGCTCACAGATACGCAGTATTTT. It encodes CASSQSGSPLTDTQYF.

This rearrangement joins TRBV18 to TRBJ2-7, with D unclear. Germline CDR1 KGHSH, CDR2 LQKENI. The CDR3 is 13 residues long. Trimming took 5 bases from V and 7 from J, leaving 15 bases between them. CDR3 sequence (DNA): TGTGCCAGCTCAGCACGGGCCCGTGGGGAGCAGTACGTC. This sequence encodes CASSARARGEQYV.

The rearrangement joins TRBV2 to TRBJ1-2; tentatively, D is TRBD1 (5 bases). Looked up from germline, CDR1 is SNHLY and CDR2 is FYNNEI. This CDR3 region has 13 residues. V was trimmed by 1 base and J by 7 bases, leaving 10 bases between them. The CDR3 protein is CASSEEGTGGYTF. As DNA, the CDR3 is TGTGCCAGCAGTGAAGAGGGTACAGGTGGCTACACCTTC. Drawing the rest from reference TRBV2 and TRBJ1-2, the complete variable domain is EPEVTQTPSHQVTQMGQEVILRCVPISNHLYFYWYRQILGQKVEFLVSFYNNEISEKSEIFDDQFSVERPDGSNFTLKIRSTKLEDSAMYFCASSEEGTGGYTFGSGTRLTVV.

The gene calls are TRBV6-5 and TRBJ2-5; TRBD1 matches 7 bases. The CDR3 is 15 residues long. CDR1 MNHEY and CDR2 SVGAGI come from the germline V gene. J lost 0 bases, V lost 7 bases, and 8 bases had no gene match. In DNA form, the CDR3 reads TGTGCCAGCACCCGACAGGGTGCCCACCAAGAGACCCAGTACTTC. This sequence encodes CASTRQGAHQETQYF.

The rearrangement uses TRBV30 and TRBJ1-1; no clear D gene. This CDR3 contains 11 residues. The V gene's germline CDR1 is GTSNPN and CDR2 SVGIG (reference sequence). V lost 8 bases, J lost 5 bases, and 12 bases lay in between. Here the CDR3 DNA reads TGTGCCGGAGATCCAGAGACTGAAGCTTTCTTT. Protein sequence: CAGDPETEAFF.

The CDR3 sequence: CASSPRTGEASPLHF. DNA of the CDR3: TGTGCCAGCAGCCCCCGGACAGGGGAGGCTTCACCCCTCCACTTT. This sequence joins TRBV7-8 and TRBJ1-6, with TRBD1 matching over 9 bases. With V trimmed by 5 bases and J by 9 bases, 8 bases remained unmatched. Per the germline V gene, CDR1 is SGHVS and CDR2 is FQNEAQ. CDR3 length equals 15 residues.

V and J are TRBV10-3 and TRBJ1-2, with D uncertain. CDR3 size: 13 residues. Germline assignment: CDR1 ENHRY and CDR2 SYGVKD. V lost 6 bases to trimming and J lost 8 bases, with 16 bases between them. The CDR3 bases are TGTGCCATCAGCCCCGGGTCCCCGGGGGGCTACACCTTC. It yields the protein CAISPGSPGGYTF.

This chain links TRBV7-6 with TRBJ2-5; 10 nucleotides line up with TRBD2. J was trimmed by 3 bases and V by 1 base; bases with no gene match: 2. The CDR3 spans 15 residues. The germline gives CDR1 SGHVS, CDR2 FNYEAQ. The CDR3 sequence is CASSLGLAGEETQYF. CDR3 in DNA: TGTGCCAGCAGCTTAGGTCTAGCGGGGGAAGAGACCCAGTACTTC.

The DNA of the CDR3 is TGTGCCAGTAGTAACCTACCCACCCTGGGCACAGATACGCAGTATTTT. Translation: CASSNLPTLGTDTQYF. The V gene is TRBV19, the J gene TRBJ2-3; no firm D call. V gave up 4 bases and J gave up 1 base, with 15 bases separating them. This CDR3 has 16 amino acids. Germline V gene lookup returns CDR1 LNHDA and CDR2 SQIVND (reference sequence).